This T cell receptor beta chain emerged from a study of T cell responses to AZD1222 COVID-19 vaccine. TCRdb's table, derived via immunoSEQ multiplex PCR, lists solely in-frame clones and lacks some. The table records around 120,000 clones, more than 75% of them present only once. Overall study findings and caveats: Spike was spanned by vaccine-associated CD4 TCRs, which were dominant at 160-218 and 743-854. Donors skewed white British and female; clonal diversity was possibly underestimated. Breadth and depth of Spike-specific TCRs rose after two AZD1222 doses.

V was cut by 1 base and J by 2 bases, with 20 bases left in between. The CDR3 extends over 18 amino acids. Per the germline V gene, CDR1 is SEHNR and CDR2 is FQNEAQ (reference sequence). In its sample, this clone was seen a few times. Its specificity is not known. The source of this sequence is an adult who received the AZD1222 COVID-19 vaccine. This chain links TRBV7-9 with TRBJ1-1; D is uncertain. Sequences were derived from peripheral blood, sampled 28 days after the second AZD1222 dose. The CDR3, as DNA: TGTGCCAGCAGCTTAGGGGGTCATACGGCAGCCAAAAACACTGAAGCTTTCTTT. This codes for CASSLGGHTAAKNTEAFF.